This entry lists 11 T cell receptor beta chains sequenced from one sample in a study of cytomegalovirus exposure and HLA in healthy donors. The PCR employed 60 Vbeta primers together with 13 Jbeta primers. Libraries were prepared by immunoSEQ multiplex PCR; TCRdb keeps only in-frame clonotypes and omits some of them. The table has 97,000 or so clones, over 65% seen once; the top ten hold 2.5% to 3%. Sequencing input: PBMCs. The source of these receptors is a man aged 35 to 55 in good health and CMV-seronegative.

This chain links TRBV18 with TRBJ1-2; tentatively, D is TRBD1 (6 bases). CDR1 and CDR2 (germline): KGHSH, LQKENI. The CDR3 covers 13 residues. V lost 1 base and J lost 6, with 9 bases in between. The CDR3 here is CASSPLAGDGYTF. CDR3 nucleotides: TGTGCCAGCTCACCACTGGCAGGGGATGGCTACACCTTC.

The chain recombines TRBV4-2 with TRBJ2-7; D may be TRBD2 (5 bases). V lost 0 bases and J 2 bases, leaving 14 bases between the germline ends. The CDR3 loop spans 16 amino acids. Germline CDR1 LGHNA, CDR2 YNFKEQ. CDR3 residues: CASSQESSFTAYEQYF. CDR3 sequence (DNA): TGTGCCAGCAGCCAAGAGTCTAGCTTCACAGCCTACGAGCAGTACTTC.

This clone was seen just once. The CDR3 nucleotides are TGCGCCAGCAGCTTGGGGGACGGCAGGGGTAGTGCTGGAAACACCATATATTTT. Its protein product is CASSLGDGRGSAGNTIYF. The chain links TRBV5-1 to TRBJ1-3; D is possibly TRBD1 (6 bases). The CDR3 runs 18 residues. V was shortened by 0 bases and J by 2 bases, with 18 bases between the two germline ends. CDR1 SGHRS and CDR2 YFSETQ come from the germline V gene.

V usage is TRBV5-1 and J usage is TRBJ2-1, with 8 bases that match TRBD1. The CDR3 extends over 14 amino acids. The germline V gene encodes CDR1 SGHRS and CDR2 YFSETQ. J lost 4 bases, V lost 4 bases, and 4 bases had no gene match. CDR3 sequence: CASSDRTGYNEQFF. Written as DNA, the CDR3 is TGCGCCAGCAGCGACCGGACAGGGTACAATGAGCAGTTCTTC.

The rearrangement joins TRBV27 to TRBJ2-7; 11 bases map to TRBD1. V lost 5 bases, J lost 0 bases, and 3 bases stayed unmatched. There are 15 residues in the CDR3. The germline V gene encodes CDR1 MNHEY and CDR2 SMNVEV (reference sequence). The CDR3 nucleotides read TGTGCCAGCAGTCCGGGGACAGGGGGCTCCTACGAGCAGTACTTC. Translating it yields CASSPGTGGSYEQYF.

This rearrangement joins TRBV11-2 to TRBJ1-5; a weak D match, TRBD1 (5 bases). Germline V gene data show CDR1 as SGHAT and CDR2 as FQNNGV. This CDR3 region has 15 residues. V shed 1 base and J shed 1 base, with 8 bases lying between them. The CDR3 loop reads CASSLGQGSNQPQHF. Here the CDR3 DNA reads TGTGCCAGCAGCTTAGGGCAGGGCAGCAATCAGCCCCAGCATTTT.

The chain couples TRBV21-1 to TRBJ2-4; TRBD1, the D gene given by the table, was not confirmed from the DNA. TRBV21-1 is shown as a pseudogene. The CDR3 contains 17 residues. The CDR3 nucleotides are TGTGCCAGCAGCAACCCCGTGCGGGGACAGCCCTGGAACATTCAGTACTTC. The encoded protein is CASSNPVRGQPWNIQYF.

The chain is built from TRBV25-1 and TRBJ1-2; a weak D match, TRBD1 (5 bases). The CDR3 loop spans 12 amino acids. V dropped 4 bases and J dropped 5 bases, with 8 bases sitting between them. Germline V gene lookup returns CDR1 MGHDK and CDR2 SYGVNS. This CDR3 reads CASSGDWYGYTF. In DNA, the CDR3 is TGTGCCAGCAGTGGGGACTGGTATGGCTACACCTTC.

Here the CDR3 reads CSVGPGETQYF. CDR3 coding DNA: TGCAGCGTTGGCCCGGGGGAGACCCAGTACTTC. This rearrangement joins TRBV29-1 to TRBJ2-5, with D maybe TRBD2 (5 bases). Germline V gene sequence: CDR1 SQVTM, CDR2 ANQGSEA. The CDR3 contains 11 residues. With 4 bases removed from V and 5 bases from J, the gap between germline ends came to 8 bases.

The CDR3 nucleotides are TGTGCCAGCAGCTTAGTCGGCGGGGGGGCGATTGAGCAGTTCTTC. It yields the protein CASSLVGGGAIEQFF. The chain uses TRBV7-8 and TRBJ2-1; 9 positions match TRBD2. Unmatched junction bases numbered 7, after V lost 1 base and J lost 9 bases. The CDR3 runs 15 residues. Germline lookup yields CDR1 SGHVS and CDR2 FQNEAQ.

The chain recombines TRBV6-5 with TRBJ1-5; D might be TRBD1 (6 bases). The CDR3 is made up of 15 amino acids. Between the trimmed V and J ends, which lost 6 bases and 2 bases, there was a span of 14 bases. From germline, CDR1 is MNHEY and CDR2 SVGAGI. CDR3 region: CASSLGGGGNQPQHF. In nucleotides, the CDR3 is TGTGCCAGCAGCCTCGGGGGGGGCGGCAATCAGCCCCAGCATTTT.